A selection of T cell receptor beta chains follows, all from one sample in a study of OX40 agonist ivuxolimab in advanced cancers. Profiled with immunoSEQ multiplex PCR; TCRdb holds only in-frame clones, not every one. This sample yields around 66,000 clones, of which around 89% are seen a single time; less than 14% belongs to the top ten. The sequences come from CD4+ or CD8+ T cells sorted from blood, collected in a trial of the OX40 agonist ivuxolimab. The source of these receptors is an adult with an advanced solid tumor such as melanoma, head and neck, liver or kidney cancer. Both conserved end residues are part of each CDR3. A D gene is named only where the DNA matches it firmly. Clone size is stated in some rows and not others, as once, few, many or a class when expanded.

D gene,clone size,J gene,V gene,CDR3 protein,CDR3 DNA
TRBD2,NA,TRBJ2-1,TRBV4-2,CASSLRSASGYNEQFF,TGTGCCAGCAGCCTTCGCTCGGCTAGCGGGTACAATGAGCAGTTCTTC
NA,NA,TRBJ1-6,TRBV10-2,CASSEEGGNSPLHF,TGCGCCAGCAGTGAGGAGGGGGGGAATTCACCCCTCCACTTT
NA,NA,TRBJ1-6,TRBV5-1,CASSYGTVSSYNSPLHF,TGCGCCAGCAGCTACGGGACCGTCAGCTCCTATAATTCACCCCTCCACTTT
NA,NA,TRBJ1-1,TRBV5-1,CASSAQGVNTEAFF,TGCGCCAGCAGCGCACAGGGTGTGAACACTGAAGCTTTCTTT
TRBD2,NA,TRBJ2-5,TRBV5-1,CASSPGTSGALGTQYF,TGCGCCAGCAGCCCCGGGACTAGCGGGGCCCTGGGGACCCAGTACTTC
TRBD2,NA,TRBJ2-3,TRBV19,CASSIGGGAADTQYF,TGTGCCAGTAGTATTGGCGGGGGGGCGGCAGATACGCAGTATTTT
TRBD1,NA,TRBJ2-5,TRBV28,CASSLQGGGETQYF,TGTGCCAGCAGTTTACAAGGGGGCGGGGAGACCCAGTACTTC
NA,NA,TRBJ2-7,TRBV7-9,CASSLVYEQYF,TGTGCCAGCAGCTTAGTTTACGAGCAGTACTTC
NA,NA,TRBJ1-1,TRBV5-1,CASSWGPLGEQAFF,TGCGCCAGCAGCTGGGGGCCCCTAGGGGAGCAAGCTTTCTTT
NA,NA,TRBJ2-2,TRBV5-1,CASSLQGDTGELFF,TGCGCCAGCAGCTTGCAAGGGGACACCGGGGAGCTGTTTTTT
TRBD1,NA,TRBJ2-7,TRBV5-1,CASSLGPGGLLEQYF,TGCGCCAGCAGCTTGGGGCCAGGGGGCCTCCTCGAGCAGTACTTC
NA,NA,TRBJ1-1,TRBV9,CASSVEPTGGEAFF,TGTGCCAGCAGCGTAGAACCTACCGGGGGTGAAGCTTTCTTT
NA,NA,TRBJ1-2,TRBV28,CASSFTAAAGGFGAHYGYTF,TGTGCCAGCAGTTTTACGGCCGCCGCGGGCGGGTTCGGCGCCCACTATGGCTACACCTTC
TRBD1,NA,TRBJ1-1,TRBV10-2,CASNTGGMNTEAFF,TGCGCCAGCAATACAGGGGGGATGAACACTGAAGCTTTCTTT
NA,NA,TRBJ2-7,TRBV21-1,CASSAVRSYEQYF,TGTGCCAGCAGTGCAGTGCGCTCCTACGAGCAGTACTTC
NA,NA,TRBJ1-2,TRBV5-1,CASSLGLLYGYTF,TGCGCCAGCAGCTTGGGGCTCCTCTATGGCTACACCTTC
TRBD1,NA,TRBJ1-2,TRBV18,CASSPRTGDGYTF,TGTGCCAGCTCACCCCGGACAGGGGATGGCTACACCTTC
NA,NA,TRBJ2-1,TRBV11-2,CASSSQRTLLNEQFF,TGTGCCAGCAGCTCCCAGCGGACTCTTCTTAATGAGCAGTTCTTC
TRBD1,NA,TRBJ2-7,TRBV6-5,CATRPGQGSEQYF,TGTGCCACCCGACCGGGACAGGGAAGCGAGCAGTACTTC
NA,NA,TRBJ2-7,TRBV2,CASRPGLLNYEQYF,TGTGCCAGCAGGCCGGGACTTCTAAACTACGAGCAGTACTTC
TRBD1,NA,TRBJ1-3,TRBV7-9,CASSGQLGVSSGNTIYF,TGTGCCAGCTCGGGACAGCTGGGGGTCAGCTCTGGAAACACCATATATTTT
NA,NA,TRBJ2-1,TRBV29-1,CSAGERNSYNEQFF,TGCAGCGCCGGGGAGCGGAATTCCTACAATGAGCAGTTCTTC
TRBD2,NA,TRBJ2-1,TRBV5-1,CASSSLAGGEVNEQFF,TGCGCCAGCAGCTCCTTAGCGGGGGGAGAGGTCAATGAGCAGTTCTTC
NA,NA,TRBJ1-5,TRBV6-1,CASGVRGSNQPQHF,TGTGCCAGCGGGGTTCGGGGCAGCAATCAGCCCCAGCATTTT
NA,NA,TRBJ1-1,TRBV19,CASSLRAVNTEAFF,TGTGCCAGTAGTCTAAGGGCGGTGAACACTGAAGCTTTCTTT
TRBD1,once,TRBJ2-1,TRBV9,CASSVEGTGKSEQFF,TGTGCCAGCAGCGTAGAGGGGACAGGCAAAAGTGAGCAGTTCTTC
TRBD1,NA,TRBJ2-3,TRBV4-2,CASSQTTGSFAYTQYF,TGTGCCAGCAGCCAGACGACAGGGAGCTTTGCCTATACGCAGTATTTT
TRBD1,NA,TRBJ1-2,TRBV18,CASSPYTGDSNYGYTF,TGTGCCAGCTCACCGTACACAGGGGATTCTAACTATGGCTACACCTTC
NA,NA,TRBJ2-1,TRBV7-2,CASGHRDGAYNEQFF,TGTGCCAGCGGCCACAGGGATGGGGCCTACAATGAGCAGTTCTTC
NA,NA,TRBJ2-2,TRBV5-6,CASSAQVGGPSGELFF,TGTGCCAGCAGCGCGCAGGTGGGGGGGCCGAGCGGGGAGCTGTTTTTT
NA,NA,TRBJ2-4,TRBV5-6,CASSLSPVDIQYF,TGTGCCAGCAGCTTGTCCCCGGTTGACATTCAGTACTTC
NA,NA,TRBJ1-2,TRBV28,CASSLTEYYGYTF,TGTGCCAGCTCTTTGACAGAATACTATGGCTACACCTTC
NA,NA,TRBJ2-5,TRBV5-8,CASSFTRQFQYF,TGTGCCAGCAGCTTTACCCGGCAGTTCCAGTACTTC
NA,NA,TRBJ2-3,TRBV5-6,CASSDLSVTSTDTQYF,TGTGCCAGCAGCGACCTTAGCGTCACTAGCACAGATACGCAGTATTTT
TRBD2,NA,TRBJ2-5,TRBV5-4,CASSFPAGGQETQYF,TGTGCCAGCAGCTTTCCAGCGGGGGGGCAAGAGACCCAGTACTTC
TRBD2,NA,TRBJ2-7,TRBV5-1,CASSFASGSREQYF,TGCGCCAGCAGTTTCGCTAGCGGAAGTCGCGAGCAGTACTTC
TRBD1,NA,TRBJ1-3,TRBV7-6,CASSYGTAGNTIYF,TGTGCCAGCAGCTATGGGACAGCTGGAAACACCATATATTTT
NA,NA,TRBJ1-5,TRBV2,CASIGGINQPQHF,TGTGCCAGCATCGGTGGAATCAATCAGCCCCAGCATTTT
TRBD2,NA,TRBJ2-7,TRBV16,CASSRLALAGSIHEQYF,TGTGCCAGCAGCCGTCTGGCTCTAGCGGGGAGTATACACGAGCAGTACTTC
NA,NA,TRBJ2-2,TRBV10-3,CAISELKRDTITGELFF,TGTGCCATCAGTGAGTTGAAACGGGACACCATCACCGGGGAGCTGTTTTTT